This paragraph covers one T cell receptor (beta chain) sequence. Its antigen is still unknown. Base qualities are not at hand, and no much larger clone is one base apart. Library construction relied on the immunoSEQ multiplex PCR assay. TCRdb took over this immuneACCESS table, retaining in-frame rearrangements with V and J assigned. Such tables are incomplete; in checked studies, under half of the missing clones stem from an unresolved V gene, and the remainder is unexplained. In all, the sample holds approximately 100,000 clones, and 70% to 85% of those were seen once. The top ten clones comprise 6.3% of the sample. The data were taken from a study of PD-1 blockade in mismatch repair-deficient tumors (dated by TCRdb to about 2017). For context, the study as a whole: The trial enrolled 65 to 100 consecutive patients with some twelve mismatch repair-deficient cancer types between 2013 and September 2016, all previously treated and progressing. Tumor-associated T cell clones in the peripheral blood of patients responding to PD-1 blockade were tracked using deep sequencing of TCR CDR3 regions.

Mismatch repair deficiency was established in every enrolled patient by polymerase chain reaction or immunohistochemistry. TCR sequencing was performed for three patients who responded to pembrolizumab therapy. In the phase II trial, pembrolizumab PD-1 blockade was tested prospectively in advanced mismatch repair-deficient cancers, no matter which tissue of origin the cancers came from. Serial peripheral blood T cell samples were collected before and at multiple times after starting PD-1 blockade. The timing of each blood sample was reported as weeks after the first dose of pembrolizumab. Looking up the germline V gene (reference sequence) yields CDR1 LNHDA and CDR2 SQIVND. A distance of 8 bases separates the germline ends of V and J, which lose 6 bases and 6 bases respectively. The CDR3 spans 12 residues, from the cysteine through the phenylalanine. Solely the CDR3 DNA is kept, with 36 bases framed from the first base.

What the authors observed across the whole study: Clones residing in the tumor, which were often undetectable in blood before treatment, expanded quickly after pembrolizumab and then contracted, generally before radiologic responses.

The sample here was peripheral blood, taken about eight months after starting pembrolizumab. The source is an adult with mismatch repair-deficient cancer. The V gene is TRBV19 and the J gene is TRBJ2-2; 5 matching bases give a weak D call of TRBD1. The sequenced DNA: TGTGCCAGTAGGCAGGGTGCCGGGGAGCTGTTTTTT. Its translation reads: CASRQGAGELFF.